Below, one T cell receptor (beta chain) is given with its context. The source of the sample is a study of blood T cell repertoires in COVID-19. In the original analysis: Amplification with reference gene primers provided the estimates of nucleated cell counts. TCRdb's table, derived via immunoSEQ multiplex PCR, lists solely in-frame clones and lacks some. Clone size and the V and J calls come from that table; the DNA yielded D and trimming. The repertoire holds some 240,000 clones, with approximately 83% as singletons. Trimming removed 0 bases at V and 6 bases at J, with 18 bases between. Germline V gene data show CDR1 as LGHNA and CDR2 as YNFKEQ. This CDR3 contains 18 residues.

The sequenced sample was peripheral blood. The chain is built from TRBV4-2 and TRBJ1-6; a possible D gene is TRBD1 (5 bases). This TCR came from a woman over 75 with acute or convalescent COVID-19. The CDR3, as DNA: TGTGCCAGCAGCCAAGAAATAGCGGGGCGACAGCTTAATTCACCCCTCCACTTT. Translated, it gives CASSQEIAGRQLNSPLHF.